This T cell receptor beta chain comes out of a study of T cells after yellow fever vaccination. Overall study results and limits: Clonotypes appearing in both CD4 and CD8 compartments existed, and their share was small.

A remark on this clonotype: Its antigen is unidentified.

In TCRdb, the 5' RACE reads were re-called with MiXCR into one record per CDR3 protein. In the table there are 500,000 to 650,000 distinct CDR3 sequences, roughly a sixth of which are singletons. The sample was PBMCs, taken about 5 days after the first yellow fever vaccination. The sequence was collected from a man younger than 35 who received the YFV17D yellow fever vaccine.

For the CDR3, the DNA is TGTGCCAGCAGCTTAGCCACAGCATGGACTAACTATGGCTACACCTTC. Its protein product is CASSLATAWTNYGYTF. The chain uses TRBV7-2 and TRBJ1-2; D gene uncertain. Germline V gives CDR1 SGHTA, CDR2 FQGNSA. The V and J ends lost 0 bases and 0 bases respectively, with 11 bases between them. CDR3 length: 16 residues.